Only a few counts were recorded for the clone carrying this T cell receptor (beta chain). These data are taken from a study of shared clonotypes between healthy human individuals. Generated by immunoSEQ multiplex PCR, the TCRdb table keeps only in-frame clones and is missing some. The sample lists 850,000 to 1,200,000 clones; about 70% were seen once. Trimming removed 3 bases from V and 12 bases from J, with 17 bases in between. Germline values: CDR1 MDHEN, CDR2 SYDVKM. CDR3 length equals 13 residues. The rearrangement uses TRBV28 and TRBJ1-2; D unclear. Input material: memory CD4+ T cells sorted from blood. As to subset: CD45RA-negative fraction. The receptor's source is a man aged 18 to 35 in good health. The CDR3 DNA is TGTGCCAGCAGTTTCGATGCGGGCCCCACACACACCTTC. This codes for CASSFDAGPTHTF.